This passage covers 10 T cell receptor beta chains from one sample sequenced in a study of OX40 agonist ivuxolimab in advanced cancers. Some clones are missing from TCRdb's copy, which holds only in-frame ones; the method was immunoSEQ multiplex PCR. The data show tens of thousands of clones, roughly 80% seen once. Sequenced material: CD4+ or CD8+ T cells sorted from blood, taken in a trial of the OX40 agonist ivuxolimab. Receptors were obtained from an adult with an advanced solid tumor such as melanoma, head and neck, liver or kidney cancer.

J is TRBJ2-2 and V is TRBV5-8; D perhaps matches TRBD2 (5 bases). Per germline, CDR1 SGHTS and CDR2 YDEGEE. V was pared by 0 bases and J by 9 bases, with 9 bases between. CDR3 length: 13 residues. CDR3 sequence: CASSLAGGWELFF. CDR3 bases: TGTGCCAGCAGCTTGGCCGGAGGATGGGAGCTGTTTTTT.

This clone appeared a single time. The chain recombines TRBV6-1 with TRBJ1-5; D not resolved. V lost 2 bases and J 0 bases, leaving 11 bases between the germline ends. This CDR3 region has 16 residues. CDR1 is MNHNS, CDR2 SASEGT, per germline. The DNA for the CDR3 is TGTGCCAGCAGTGAATGGGGAACAGATAGCAATCAGCCCCAGCATTTT. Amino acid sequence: CASSEWGTDSNQPQHF.

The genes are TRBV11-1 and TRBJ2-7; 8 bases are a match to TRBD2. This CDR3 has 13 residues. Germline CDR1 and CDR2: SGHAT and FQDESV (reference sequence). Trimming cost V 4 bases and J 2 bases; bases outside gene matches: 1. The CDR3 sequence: CASSSGGAYEQYF. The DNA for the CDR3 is TGTGCCAGCAGCTCGGGGGGGGCCTACGAGCAGTACTTC. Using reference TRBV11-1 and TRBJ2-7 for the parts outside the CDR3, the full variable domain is EAEVAQSPRYKITEKSQAVAFWCDPISGHATLYWYRQILGQGPELLVQFQDESVVDDSQLPKDRFSAERLKGVDSTLKIQPAELGDSAMYLCASSSGGAYEQYFGPGTRLTVT.

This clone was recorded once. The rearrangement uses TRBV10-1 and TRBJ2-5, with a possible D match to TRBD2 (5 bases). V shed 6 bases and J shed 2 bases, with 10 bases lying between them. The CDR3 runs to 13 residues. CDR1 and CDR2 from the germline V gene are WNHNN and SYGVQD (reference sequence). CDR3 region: CASSPGEQETQYF. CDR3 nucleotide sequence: TGCGCCAGCAGCCCCGGGGAACAAGAGACCCAGTACTTC.

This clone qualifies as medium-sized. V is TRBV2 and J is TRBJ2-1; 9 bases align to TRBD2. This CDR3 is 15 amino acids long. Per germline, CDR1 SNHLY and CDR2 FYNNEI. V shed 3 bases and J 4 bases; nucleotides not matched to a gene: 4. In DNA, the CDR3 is TGTGCCAGCAGTGAGTCTAGCGGGACGTACAATGAGCAGTTCTTC. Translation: CASSESSGTYNEQFF. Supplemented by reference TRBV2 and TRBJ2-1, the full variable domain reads EPEVTQTPSHQVTQMGQEVILRCVPISNHLYFYWYRQILGQKVEFLVSFYNNEISEKSEIFDDQFSVERPDGSNFTLKIRSTKLEDSAMYFCASSESSGTYNEQFFGPGTRLTVL.

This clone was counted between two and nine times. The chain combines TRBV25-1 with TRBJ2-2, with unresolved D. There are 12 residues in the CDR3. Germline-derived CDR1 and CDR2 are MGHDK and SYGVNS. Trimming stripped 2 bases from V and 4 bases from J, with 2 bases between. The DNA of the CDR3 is TGTGCCAGCAGTGAAGTCACCGGGGAGCTGTTTTTT. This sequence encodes CASSEVTGELFF.

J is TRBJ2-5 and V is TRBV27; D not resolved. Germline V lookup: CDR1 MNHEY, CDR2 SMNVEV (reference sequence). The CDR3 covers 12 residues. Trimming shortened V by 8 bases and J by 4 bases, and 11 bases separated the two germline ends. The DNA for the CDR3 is TGTGCCAGCCGCGCGGTGGGAGAGACCCAGTACTTC. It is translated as CASRAVGETQYF.

For the CDR3, the DNA is TGTGCCAGCAGCTTGCGCGGCGTGCCTTGGGCTGAAGGCTACACCTTC. Translated, it gives CASSLRGVPWAEGYTF. The J gene is TRBJ1-2, the V gene TRBV5-6; D is unresolved. Germline CDR1 reads SGHDT; CDR2 reads YYEEEE. Trimming took off 1 base at V and 8 bases at J, with 21 bases between the two ends. The CDR3 totals 16 residues.

The CDR3: CASSLGADYEQYF. The CDR3 DNA reads as TGTGCCAGCAGCTTAGGCGCAGACTACGAGCAGTACTTC. The J gene is TRBJ2-7, the V gene TRBV7-6, with D unclear. Germline CDR1 is SGHVS and CDR2 is FNYEAQ. CDR3 length equals 13 residues. With 1 base removed from V and 3 bases from J, the gap between germline ends came to 7 bases.

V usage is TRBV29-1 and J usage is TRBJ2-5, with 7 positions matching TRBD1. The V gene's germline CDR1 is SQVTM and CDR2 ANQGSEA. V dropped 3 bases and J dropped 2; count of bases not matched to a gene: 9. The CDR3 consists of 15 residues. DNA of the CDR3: TGCAGCGTTGACGGCGGAGACAGGGCTCAAGAGACCCAGTACTTC. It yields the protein CSVDGGDRAQETQYF.